One and the same sample provided the 20 T cell receptor beta chains below, sequenced in a study of blood T cell repertoires in COVID-19. TCRdb's table, derived via immunoSEQ multiplex PCR, lists solely in-frame clones and lacks some. The sample has about 240,000 clones; about 82% are singletons. What was sequenced was peripheral blood. The receptor source for this set is a man aged 50-60 years with COVID-19, enrolled during active disease.

The chain combines TRBV28 with TRBJ1-4; TRBD1 might be the D (6 bases). CDR3 length equals 15 residues. V dropped 7 bases and J dropped 8 bases, with 20 bases sitting between them. Germline CDR1 MDHEN, CDR2 SYDVKM. In nucleotides, the CDR3 is TGTGCCAGCATCACCCCGGGGGGCCCCGCAGAAAAACTGTTTTTT. Amino acids: CASITPGGPAEKLFF.

This clone is a singleton in its sample. The J gene is TRBJ2-5, the V gene TRBV27, with a possible D match to TRBD2 (6 bases). Trimming took off 2 bases at V and 2 bases at J, with 12 bases between the two ends. The CDR3 is 15 amino acids. Per the germline V gene, CDR1 is MNHEY and CDR2 is SMNVEV (reference sequence). The CDR3 region is CASSLRPTRQETQYF. CDR3 nucleotide sequence: TGTGCCAGCAGTTTACGACCGACTAGGCAAGAGACCCAGTACTTC.

This chain connects TRBV7-9 to TRBJ1-2; 10 bases map to TRBD1. The CDR3 has 17 amino acids. Per the germline V gene, CDR1 is SEHNR and CDR2 is FQNEAQ (reference sequence). V was clipped by 4 bases and J by 4 bases; unmatched bases: 12. CDR3: CASSSLADRGFRYGYTF. In DNA form, the CDR3 reads TGTGCCAGCAGCTCCTTGGCGGACAGGGGGTTCCGCTATGGCTACACCTTC.

This clone was picked up one time. The CDR3 loop is CASRPGGAWQPQHF. The CDR3 DNA reads TGTGCCAGCAGGCCCGGGGGGGCATGGCAGCCCCAGCATTTT. The J gene is TRBJ1-5, the V gene TRBV6-6; D may be TRBD1 (6 bases). From germline, CDR1 is MNHNY and CDR2 SVGAGI (reference sequence). V was shortened by 6 bases and J by 7 bases, with 16 bases between the two germline ends. The CDR3 loop spans 14 amino acids.

This chain connects TRBV28 to TRBJ1-1; no clear D. There are 14 residues in the CDR3. From germline, CDR1 is MDHEN and CDR2 SYDVKM. Trimming took 6 bases from V and 3 from J, leaving 14 bases between them. CDR3 region: CASSRFGRDTEAFF. In DNA, the CDR3 is TGTGCCAGCAGCCGGTTCGGGAGGGACACTGAAGCTTTCTTT.

This clone was observed once. V is TRBV3-1 (or the pseudogene TRBV3-2) and J is TRBJ2-1; TRBD2 aligns across 8 bases. V dropped 4 bases and J dropped 6; count of bases not matched to a gene: 8. This CDR3 comprises 15 residues. Germline V gives CDR1 LGHDT, CDR2 YNNKEL (reference sequence). The DNA for the CDR3 is TGTGCCAGCAGCCCGTCGGGGGGGCCTGGCAATGAGCAGTTCTTC. This sequence encodes CASSPSGGPGNEQFF.

The chain links TRBV2 to TRBJ2-7; a possible D gene is TRBD1 (5 bases). This CDR3 comprises 13 residues. V lost 5 bases and J 2 bases, leaving 10 bases between the germline ends. Germline V gene data show CDR1 as SNHLY and CDR2 as FYNNEI. In nucleotides, the CDR3 is TGTGCCAGCAGTCAGAGCAGGGCCTACGAGCAGTACTTC. Translating gives CASSQSRAYEQYF.

The rearrangement joins TRBV19 to TRBJ1-6; TRBD1 agrees at 7 bases. With V trimmed by 9 bases and J by 7 bases, 6 bases remained unmatched. This CDR3 is built from 13 residues. Germline V gives CDR1 LNHDA, CDR2 SQIVND (reference sequence). CDR3 DNA sequence: TGTGCCAGCCGCGGGACAGCCAATTCACCCCTCCACTTT. This encodes CASRGTANSPLHF.

The V gene is TRBV2, the J gene TRBJ2-1; 10 bases fit TRBD1. CDR1 SNHLY and CDR2 FYNNEI come from the germline V gene. The length of the CDR3 is 13 residues. Germline trimming cut 8 bases from V and 8 bases from J; bases unmatched to any gene: 6. CDR3 sequence (DNA): TGTGCCAGCGGGCGACAGGGGGCCTATGAGCAGTTCTTC. Protein product: CASGRQGAYEQFF. The variable domain in full, completed from reference TRBV2 and TRBJ2-1, reads EPEVTQTPSHQVTQMGQEVILRCVPISNHLYFYWYRQILGQKVEFLVSFYNNEISEKSEIFDDQFSVERPDGSNFTLKIRSTKLEDSAMYFCASGRQGAYEQFFGPGTRLTVL.

V and J are TRBV7-8 and TRBJ1-4, with 7 bases identical to TRBD1. V shed 2 bases, J shed 1 base, and the junction held 7 bases outside the gene matches. Germline-derived CDR1 and CDR2 are SGHVS and FQNEAQ. The CDR3 extends over 17 amino acids. CDR3 nucleotides: TGTGCCAGCAGCTTATTGCTGAGACAGGGAACTAATGAAAAACTGTTTTTT. As protein: CASSLLLRQGTNEKLFF.

The chain recombines TRBV5-1 with TRBJ2-1; TRBD2 matches at 12 bases. The CDR3 totals 15 residues. CDR1 is SGHRS and CDR2 is YFSETQ in the germline V gene. V lost 2 bases and J lost 6; bases outside the gene matches: 3. Written as DNA, the CDR3 is TGCGCCAGCAGCTTACTAGCGGGGGGTCGCAATGAGCAGTTCTTC. This gives the protein CASSLLAGGRNEQFF.

V and J are TRBV7-9 and TRBJ1-2, with 9 bases that match TRBD1. The CDR3 runs to 15 residues. After removal of 1 base from V and 5 bases from J, the junction contained 5 bases not matched to a gene. Germline CDR1 and CDR2: SEHNR and FQNEAQ (reference sequence). CDR3 sequence reads: CASSLETGGMYGYTF. CDR3 nucleotide sequence: TGTGCCAGCAGCTTAGAGACAGGGGGGATGTATGGCTACACCTTC.

This chain links TRBV4-1 with TRBJ1-5; D is ambiguous. This CDR3 contains 16 residues. V was cut by 3 bases and J by 0 bases, with 12 bases left in between. Looked up from germline, CDR1 is MGHRA and CDR2 is YSYEKL. CDR3 residues: CASSQTPGYSNQPQHF. In nucleotides, the CDR3 is TGCGCCAGCAGCCAGACGCCAGGATATAGCAATCAGCCCCAGCATTTT.

The chain joins TRBV6-5 to TRBJ2-5; 8 bases match TRBD1. This CDR3 has 13 amino acids. In germline, CDR1 is MNHEY, CDR2 SVGAGI. Unmatched junction bases numbered 2, after V lost 6 bases and J lost 2 bases. The CDR3 coding sequence is TGTGCCAGCAGGAACAGGGGGCAAGAGACCCAGTACTTC. This sequence encodes CASRNRGQETQYF.

The chain carries TRBV4-1 and TRBJ2-3, with TRBD2 matching over 8 bases. Germline CDR1 is MGHRA and CDR2 is YSYEKL. After removal of 1 base from V and 3 bases from J, the junction contained 3 bases not matched to a gene. CDR3 length: 15 residues. The CDR3 sequence: CASSQGGTSTDTQYF. The CDR3 DNA follows: TGCGCCAGCAGCCAAGGGGGGACTAGTACAGATACGCAGTATTTT.

The chain uses TRBV2 and TRBJ1-1; D gene ambiguous. Germline V gene sequence: CDR1 SNHLY, CDR2 FYNNEI. Between the trimmed V and J ends, which lost 1 base and 6 bases, there was a span of 3 bases. The CDR3 covers 11 residues. CDR3 amino acids: CASSEVAEAFF. The DNA for the CDR3 is TGTGCCAGCAGTGAAGTCGCTGAAGCTTTCTTT.

This clone was seen a handful of times. CDR3 nucleotide sequence: TGTGCCAGCAGTGATACCAACAGGGGCTCTAGCAATCAGCCCCAGCATTTT. It encodes CASSDTNRGSSNQPQHF. The chain links TRBV25-1 to TRBJ1-5; 7 bases agree with TRBD1. There are 17 residues in the CDR3. Trimming cost V 3 bases and J 0 bases; bases outside gene matches: 8. Germline V CDR1 and CDR2: MGHDK, SYGVNS.

The V and J genes are TRBV5-1 and TRBJ2-7, with 11 bases identical to TRBD2. CDR3 length: 17 amino acids. V trimming: 0 bases; J trimming: 3 bases; junction bases outside the gene matches: 8. Per germline, CDR1 SGHRS and CDR2 YFSETQ. DNA of the CDR3: TGCGCCAGCAGCTTGGTCCTAGCGGGGGGTCTCGGCTACGAGCAGTACTTC. As protein: CASSLVLAGGLGYEQYF.

This chain uses TRBV3-1 (or the pseudogene TRBV3-2) with TRBJ2-3; 7 nucleotides match TRBD2. The length of the CDR3 is 16 residues. Per the germline V gene, CDR1 is LGHDT and CDR2 is YNNKEL (reference sequence). J gave up 2 bases and V 3 bases, and 8 bases lay outside the gene matches. The DNA of the CDR3 is TGTGCCAGCAGCCAGGTTCTAGCGGCTACCACAGATACGCAGTATTTT. This translates into CASSQVLAATTDTQYF.

The chain recombines TRBV7-2 with TRBJ1-1; D unresolved. The V and J ends lost 1 base and 5 bases respectively, with 8 bases between them. This CDR3 has 13 residues. Germline V gene data show CDR1 as SGHTA and CDR2 as FQGNSA. CDR3 DNA sequence: TGTGCCAGCAGCTTAGATGCGAGGACTGAAGCTTTCTTT. Residues: CASSLDARTEAFF.